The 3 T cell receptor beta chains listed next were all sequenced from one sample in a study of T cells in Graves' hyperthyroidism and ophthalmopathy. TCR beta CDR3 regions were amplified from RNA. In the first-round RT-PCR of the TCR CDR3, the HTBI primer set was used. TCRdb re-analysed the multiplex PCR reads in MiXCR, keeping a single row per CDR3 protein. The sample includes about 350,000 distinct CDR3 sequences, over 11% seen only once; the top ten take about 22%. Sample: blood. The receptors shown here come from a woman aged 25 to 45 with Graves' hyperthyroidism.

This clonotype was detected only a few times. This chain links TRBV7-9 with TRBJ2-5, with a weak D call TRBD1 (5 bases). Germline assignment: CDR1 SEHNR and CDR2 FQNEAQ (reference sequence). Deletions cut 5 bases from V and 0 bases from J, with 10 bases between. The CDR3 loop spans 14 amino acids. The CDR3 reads CASSPWTYQETQYF. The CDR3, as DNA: TGTGCCAGCAGCCCGTGGACATACCAAGAGACCCAGTACTTC.

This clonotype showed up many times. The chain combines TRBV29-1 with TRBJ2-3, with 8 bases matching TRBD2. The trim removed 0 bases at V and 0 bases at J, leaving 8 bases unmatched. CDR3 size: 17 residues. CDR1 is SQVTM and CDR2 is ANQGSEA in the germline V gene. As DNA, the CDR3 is TGCAGCGTTGAAGACCCTCGGGGACTAGAAAGCACAGATACGCAGTATTTT. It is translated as CSVEDPRGLESTDTQYF.

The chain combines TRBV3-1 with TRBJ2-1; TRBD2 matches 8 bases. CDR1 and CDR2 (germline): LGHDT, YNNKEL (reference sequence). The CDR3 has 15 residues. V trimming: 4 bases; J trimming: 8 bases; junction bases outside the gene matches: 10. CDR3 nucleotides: TGTGCCAGCAGCCTTTCCGGGAGGGCCTTGCATGAGCAGTTCTTC. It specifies CASSLSGRALHEQFF.